The entry below gives a single T cell receptor (beta chain) sequence along with its context. Its antigen is undetermined. These data belong to a study of T cells expressing NK-cell markers. As for the study in general: Sequencing covered eight donors, seven HCMV-seropositive and one seronegative. Study-wide points: Topping the CD3+CD56-NKG2C+ fraction as well were these clonotypes, in a few donors. In roughly 6 donors, dominant CD3+CD56+NKG2C+ clones formed roughly 1.0-8% of CD8+ cells.

Reanalyzing the 5' RACE reads, TCRdb keeps one entry per CDR3 protein, without DNA. This table holds roughly 160,000 distinct CDR3 sequences. This sequence originates from a woman between 18 and 69 years old in good health. What was sequenced was blood T cells: a sorted CD56 or NKG2C T cell subset, CD4+ or CD8+ T cells, or bulk PBMC T cells (not recorded which).

CDR3 protein: CASSERAEKNIQYF. This chain uses TRBV2 with TRBJ2-4; the TRBD2 assignment by TCRdb is unverifiable without DNA. This CDR3 contains 14 residues. Germline V lookup: CDR1 SNHLY, CDR2 FYNNEI.